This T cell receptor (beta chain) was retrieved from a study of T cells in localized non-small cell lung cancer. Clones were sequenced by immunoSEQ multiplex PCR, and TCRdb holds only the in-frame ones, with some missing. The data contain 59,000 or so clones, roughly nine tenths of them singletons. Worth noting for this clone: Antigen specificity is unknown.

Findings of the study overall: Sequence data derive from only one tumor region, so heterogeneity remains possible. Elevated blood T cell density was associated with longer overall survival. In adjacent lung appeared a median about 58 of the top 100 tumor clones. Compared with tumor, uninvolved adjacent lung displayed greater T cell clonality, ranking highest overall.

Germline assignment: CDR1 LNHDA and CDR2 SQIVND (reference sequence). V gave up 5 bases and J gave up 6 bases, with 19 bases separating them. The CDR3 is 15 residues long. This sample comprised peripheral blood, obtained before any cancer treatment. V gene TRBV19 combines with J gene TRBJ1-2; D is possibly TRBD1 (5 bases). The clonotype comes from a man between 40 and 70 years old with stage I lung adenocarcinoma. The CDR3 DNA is TGTGCCAGTAGTCCCCTGGAGAGGGGAGAGAATGGCTACACCTTC. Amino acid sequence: CASSPLERGENGYTF.